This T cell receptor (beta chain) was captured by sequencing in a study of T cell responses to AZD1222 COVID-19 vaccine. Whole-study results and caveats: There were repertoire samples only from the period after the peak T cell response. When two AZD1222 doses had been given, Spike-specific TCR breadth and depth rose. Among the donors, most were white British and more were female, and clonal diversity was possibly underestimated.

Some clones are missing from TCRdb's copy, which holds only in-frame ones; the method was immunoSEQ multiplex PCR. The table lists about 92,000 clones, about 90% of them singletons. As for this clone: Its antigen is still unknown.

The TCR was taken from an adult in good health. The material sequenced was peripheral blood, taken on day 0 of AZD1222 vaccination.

The CDR3 bases are TGCGCCAGCAGCTTCGACAGGGGGGACGATACGCAGTATTTT. As protein: CASSFDRGDDTQYF. The chain uses TRBV5-1 and TRBJ2-3; TRBD1 agrees at 9 bases. Germline lookup yields CDR1 SGHRS and CDR2 YFSETQ. This CDR3 has 14 amino acids. J gave up 6 bases and V 2 bases, and 4 bases lay outside the gene matches.